What follows are 18 T cell receptor beta chains derived from one specimen sequenced in a study of response to subunit inactivated influenza vaccine (dated by TCRdb to between 2017 and 2018). The time point label, read with the paper, signifies: more than 40 days after influenza vaccine administration. The protocol used for the library was RT-PCR. Sequencing instrument: Illumina HiSeq 2500. Using fastp trimming at Q25 and MiXCR clonotype assembly, TCRdb reanalyzed the public sequencing data and kept in-frame beta chains. Identical CDR3 protein sequences are pooled into one entry, listed with their most common genes and DNA. The sample table records about 160,000 distinct CDR3 sequences; 11% of these occur just once. Approximately 13% of the sample rests with the top ten. The sample consisted of non-naive T cells sorted from PBMCs, taken about 40 days after vaccination. This specimen's cell subset or site label, interpreted: memory T cell fraction. The receptors were sampled from a man aged 50 to 59 who received an inactivated influenza vaccine. Donor details come from another sample of the same person, matched by shared clones.

Concerning this clonotype: Being one base from a much bigger clone, this may be a read error. CDR3 coding DNA: TGTGCCAGCAGCTTAGGGGCGGGAGATACGCAGTATTTT. It encodes CASSLGAGDTQYF. The gene calls are TRBV7-2 and TRBJ2-3; the D gene is possibly TRBD2 (5 bases). Per the germline V gene, CDR1 is SGHTA and CDR2 is FQGNSA. The CDR3 is 13 amino acids. Trimming cost V 1 base and J 5 bases, with 7 bases left between them.

In this sample, this clonotype turned up many times. This sequence joins TRBV10-2 and TRBJ2-5; TRBD1 might be the D (5 bases). Trimming stripped 6 bases from V and 1 base from J, with 9 bases between. Germline loops: CDR1 WSHSY, CDR2 SAAADI. This CDR3 is built from 13 residues. The CDR3 bases are TGCGCCAGCAGCCAGGGTGGCCAAGAGACCCAGTACTTC. It encodes CASSQGGQETQYF.

This clonotype was counted only a few times. The chain is built from TRBV6-2 or TRBV6-3 and TRBJ1-1; 7 bases match TRBD1. This CDR3 has 18 amino acids. Germline-derived CDR1 and CDR2 are MNHEY and SVGEGT. V shed 0 bases and J 0 bases; nucleotides not matched to a gene: 10. The CDR3 loop reads CASSYSRDRVRVNTEAFF. DNA of the CDR3: TGTGCCAGCAGTTACTCACGAGACAGGGTAAGAGTGAACACTGAAGCTTTCTTT.

The V call is TRBV20-1, the J call TRBJ2-5, with TRBD1 identical over 10 bases. The CDR3 is 15 residues long. V gave up 2 bases and J gave up 5 bases; unmatched junction bases: 8. The germline V gene encodes CDR1 DFQATT and CDR2 SNEGSKA (reference sequence). For the CDR3, the DNA is TGCAGTGCTAGATACGGAGGACAGGGGGGGGAGACCCAGTACTTC. Protein sequence: CSARYGGQGGETQYF.

The rearrangement uses TRBV11-2 and TRBJ2-1; the match to TRBD2 covers 8 bases. The CDR3 has 16 amino acids. Germline CDR1 is SGHAT and CDR2 is FQNNGV. V lost 5 bases to trimming and J lost 2 bases; unmatched junction nucleotides: 8. CDR3 in DNA: TGTGCCAGCAGCAGAGGTAGCGGGAACGCCTACAATGAGCAGTTCTTC. Translating gives CASSRGSGNAYNEQFF.

Ten or more counts support this clonotype. This rearrangement joins TRBV11-1 to TRBJ2-1, with 13 nucleotides matching TRBD2. Germline CDR1 SGHAT, CDR2 FQDESV (reference sequence). CDR3 length: 18 residues. Unmatched junction bases numbered 15, after V lost 5 bases and J lost 8 bases. The CDR3 loop reads CASSPEIGTSGDSYEQFF. DNA for the CDR3: TGTGCCAGCAGCCCGGAGATCGGGACTAGCGGGGATAGCTATGAGCAGTTCTTC. Variable domain in full (rest from reference TRBV11-1 and TRBJ2-1): EAEVAQSPRYKITEKSQAVAFWCDPISGHATLYWYRQILGQGPELLVQFQDESVVDDSQLPKDRFSAERLKGVDSTLKIQPAELGDSAMYLCASSPEIGTSGDSYEQFFGPGTRLTVL.

The chain joins TRBV28 to TRBJ1-2, with D hard to call. V lost 3 bases, J lost 6 bases, and 11 bases lay in between. Germline CDR1 reads MDHEN; CDR2 reads SYDVKM. The CDR3 extends over 13 amino acids. The CDR3 loop is CASSLGSFDGYTF. DNA of the CDR3: TGTGCCAGCAGTTTGGGGTCTTTCGATGGCTACACCTTC.

The sample holds many counts of this clonotype. This chain links TRBV7-2 with TRBJ2-1; weak D call: TRBD2 (6 bases). V was trimmed by 0 bases and J by 10 bases, leaving 7 bases between them. CDR1 SGHTA and CDR2 FQGNSA come from the germline V gene. The CDR3 contains 12 residues. In DNA form, the CDR3 reads TGTGCCAGCAGCTTAGCAGCGGGCGAGCAGTTCTTC. Translated, it gives CASSLAAGEQFF.

CDR3 coding DNA: TGCGCCAGCAGCCAAACCGGGACAGGGCTCTACGAGCAGTACTTC. This translates into CASSQTGTGLYEQYF. V and J are TRBV4-3 and TRBJ2-7, with 9 bases that match TRBD1. The CDR3 has 15 amino acids. The V gene end was trimmed by 2 bases and the J gene end by 3 bases; junction bases not matched to a gene: 5. Germline V gene sequence: CDR1 LGHNA, CDR2 YSLEER.

V and J are TRBV2 and TRBJ2-7, with TRBD1 as a possible D gene (5 bases). Germline lookup yields CDR1 SNHLY and CDR2 FYNNEI. V was clipped by 7 bases and J by 2 bases, with 18 bases between them. The CDR3 is made up of 15 amino acids. The CDR3 here is CASTAMAARAYEQYF. Here the CDR3 DNA reads TGTGCCAGCACCGCGATGGCCGCCAGGGCCTACGAGCAGTACTTC.

This clonotype has just a few counts. The V and J genes are TRBV7-8 and TRBJ1-5; no definite D call. Germline V gives CDR1 SGHVS, CDR2 FQNEAQ. The V and J ends lost 0 bases and 3 bases respectively, with 6 bases between them. The length of the CDR3 is 14 residues. The CDR3 coding sequence is TGTGCCAGCAGCTTAGCAGGGTACAATCAGCCCCAGCATTTT. It translates to CASSLAGYNQPQHF.

This clonotype was seen many times. The rearrangement uses TRBV7-2 and TRBJ2-7; perhaps TRBD1 as D (5 bases). CDR1 and CDR2 from the germline V gene are SGHTA and FQGNSA. Trimming removed 5 bases at V and 6 bases at J, with 17 bases between. The CDR3 consists of 14 residues. The CDR3 DNA sequence: TGTGCCAGCAGCCCACTGCTGGGGCACTCCGAGCAGTACTTC. Translated: CASSPLLGHSEQYF.

This clonotype was found a few times. The chain uses TRBV20-1 and TRBJ2-5; 9 bases match TRBD1. Germline V gives CDR1 DFQATT, CDR2 SNEGSKA (reference sequence). V lost 5 bases, J lost 6 bases, and 10 bases stayed unmatched. This CDR3 comprises 14 residues. CDR3 coding DNA: TGCAGTGCTCCGGACAGGGGTTTGAAAAAGACCCAGTACTTC. Encoded protein: CSAPDRGLKKTQYF.

There are many counts of this clonotype. The rearrangement links TRBV29-1 to TRBJ2-1; D unresolved. Germline V gene sequence: CDR1 SQVTM, CDR2 ANQGSEA. The CDR3 contains 12 residues. The germline V and J ends were trimmed by 3 bases and 4 bases, with 7 bases remaining between them. CDR3 nucleotides: TGCAGCGTTGACAACAGTTACAATGAGCAGTTCTTC. It encodes CSVDNSYNEQFF.

This chain joins TRBV7-2 and TRBJ1-1; maybe TRBD1 (6 bases). CDR3 length equals 16 residues. Germline V CDR1 and CDR2: SGHTA, FQGNSA. Deletions cut 5 bases from V and 2 bases from J, with 18 bases between. As DNA, the CDR3 is TGTGCCAGCAGCCCCCGAAGGGGGGGGCCTAACACTGAAGCTTTCTTT. Encoded protein: CASSPRRGGPNTEAFF.

The J gene is TRBJ2-5, the V gene TRBV29-1; D is uncertain. The germline gives CDR1 SQVTM, CDR2 ANQGSEA. Trimming shortened V by 2 bases and J by 2 bases, and 9 bases separated the two germline ends. There are 13 residues in the CDR3. CDR3 sequence (DNA): TGCAGCGTTGAAAGGTCATATCAAGAGACCCAGTACTTC. This gives the protein CSVERSYQETQYF.

The chain recombines TRBV25-1 with TRBJ1-1, with a possible D match to TRBD1 (5 bases). The V gene's germline CDR1 is MGHDK and CDR2 SYGVNS. The CDR3 runs to 13 residues. Trimming took 0 bases from V and 11 from J, leaving 13 bases between them. The CDR3 spells CASSEYSGRGAFF. CDR3 nucleotide sequence: TGTGCCAGCAGTGAATATAGCGGGAGGGGCGCTTTCTTT.

The sample holds a few counts of this clonotype. The chain carries TRBV7-2 and TRBJ2-5, with TRBD2 matching over 7 bases. The junction had 8 bases not matched to a gene; V was cut back by 2 bases and J by 5 bases. This CDR3 contains 15 residues. Germline CDR1 SGHTA, CDR2 FQGNSA. For the CDR3, the DNA is TGTGCCAGCAGCTTATTGGGACTACCCCGTGAGACCCAGTACTTC. Translated, it gives CASSLLGLPRETQYF.